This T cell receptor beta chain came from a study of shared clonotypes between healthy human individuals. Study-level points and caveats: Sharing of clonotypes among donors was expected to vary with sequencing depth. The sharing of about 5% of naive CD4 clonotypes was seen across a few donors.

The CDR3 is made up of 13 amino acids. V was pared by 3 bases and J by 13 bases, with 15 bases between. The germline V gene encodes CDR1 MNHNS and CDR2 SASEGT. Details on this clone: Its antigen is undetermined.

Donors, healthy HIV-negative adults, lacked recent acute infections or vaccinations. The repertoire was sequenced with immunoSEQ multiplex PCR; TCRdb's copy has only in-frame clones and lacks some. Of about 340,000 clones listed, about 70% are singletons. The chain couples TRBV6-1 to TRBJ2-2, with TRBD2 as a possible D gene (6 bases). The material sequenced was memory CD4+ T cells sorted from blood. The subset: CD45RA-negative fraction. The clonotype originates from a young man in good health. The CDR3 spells CASSDRGLKRLFF. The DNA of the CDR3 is TGTGCCAGCAGTGACCGGGGACTTAAGAGGCTGTTTTTT.